This T cell receptor (beta chain) was sequenced in a study of T-cell reconstitution after alpha-beta-depleted transplantation in children. CDR3 length: 10 residues. V was shortened by 6 bases and J by 9 bases, with 9 bases between the two germline ends. Germline values: CDR1 DFQATT, CDR2 SNEGSKA (reference sequence). TCRbeta library preparation incorporated unique molecular identifiers. Each CDR3 protein is one row after TCRdb ran MiXCR on the PCR reads. This table has some 600,000 distinct CDR3 sequences, approximately 16% appearing once. The sample holds many counts of this clonotype. This chain joins TRBV20-1 and TRBJ2-1, with D maybe TRBD2 (5 bases). The sequence was collected from a human donor who donated a stem cell graft to a child with acute myeloid leukemia. The material sequenced was PBMCs from the stem cell graft donor, taken from the stem cell graft. CDR3 DNA sequence: TGCAGTGCATTTCGGGGTGAGCAGTTCTTC. It specifies CSAFRGEQFF.